The rows below give T cell receptor beta chains drawn from one sample of a study of read filtering for tumor transcriptome and immune sequencing. TCRdb re-analysed the reads in MiXCR, keeping a single row per CDR3 protein. The sample includes about 41,000 distinct CDR3 sequences, around 15% of them seen just once. The sample consisted of a population of CD138-negative cells sorted from bone marrow. The source is a donor over 35 with multiple myeloma. Both conserved end residues are part of each CDR3. D genes are given only for firm matches. Clone size is given as once, few or many counts, or a class when the clone is expanded.

d_call	v_call	j_call	clone_size	cdr3_aa	cdr3_nt
NA	TRBV29-1	TRBJ2-3	many	CAGTGTLRGYF	TGCGCGGGAACCGGGACTCTACGAGGGTATTTT
NA	TRBV20-1	TRBJ2-1	many	CSAAPPGLGRNEQFF	TGCAGTGCTGCGCCTCCGGGACTGGGTAGGAATGAGCAGTTCTTC
TRBD1	TRBV28	TRBJ2-3	many	CASSYRGSTDTQYF	TGTGCCAGCAGTTACAGGGGGAGCACAGATACGCAGTATTTT
TRBD2	TRBV20-1	TRBJ2-7	many	CSAKRTSGIPYEQYF	TGCAGTGCTAAAAGGACTAGCGGGATCCCCTACGAGCAGTACTTC
TRBD2	TRBV5-1	TRBJ2-3	many	CASSFEQAGVSTQYF	TGCGCCAGCAGCTTCGAGCAAGCGGGAGTTAGTACGCAGTATTTT
NA	TRBV2	TRBJ2-1	medium-sized	CASSQESRNEQFF	TGTGCCAGCAGTCAAGAATCGAGAAATGAGCAGTTCTTC
NA	TRBV4-1	TRBJ2-7	many	CASSQARTYEQYF	TGCGCCAGCAGCCAAGCAAGGACCTACGAGCAGTACTTC
TRBD2	TRBV28	TRBJ2-3	many	CASSDTGLAGERRTDTQYF	TGTGCCAGCAGTGACACCGGACTAGCGGGGGAAAGGCGCACAGATACGCAGTATTTT
NA	TRBV24-1	TRBJ2-3	many	CATTPAGTDTQYF	TGTGCCACGACCCCCGCGGGAACAGATACGCAGTATTTT
TRBD1	TRBV30	TRBJ2-2	few	CDWGQGTGELFF	TGTGACTGGGGACAGGGAACCGGGGAGCTGTTTTTT
NA	TRBV20-1	TRBJ2-2	many	CSAVPKKDGELFF	TGCAGTGCTGTCCCGAAGAAGGACGGGGAGCTGTTTTTT
NA	TRBV28	TRBJ2-7	many	CASSYVGEQYF	TGTGCCAGCAGTTATGTTGGTGAGCAGTACTTC
TRBD1	TRBV9	TRBJ1-2	few	CASSVGDRGLEFGYTF	TGTGCCAGCAGCGTGGGGGACAGGGGATTGGAGTTTGGCTACACCTTC